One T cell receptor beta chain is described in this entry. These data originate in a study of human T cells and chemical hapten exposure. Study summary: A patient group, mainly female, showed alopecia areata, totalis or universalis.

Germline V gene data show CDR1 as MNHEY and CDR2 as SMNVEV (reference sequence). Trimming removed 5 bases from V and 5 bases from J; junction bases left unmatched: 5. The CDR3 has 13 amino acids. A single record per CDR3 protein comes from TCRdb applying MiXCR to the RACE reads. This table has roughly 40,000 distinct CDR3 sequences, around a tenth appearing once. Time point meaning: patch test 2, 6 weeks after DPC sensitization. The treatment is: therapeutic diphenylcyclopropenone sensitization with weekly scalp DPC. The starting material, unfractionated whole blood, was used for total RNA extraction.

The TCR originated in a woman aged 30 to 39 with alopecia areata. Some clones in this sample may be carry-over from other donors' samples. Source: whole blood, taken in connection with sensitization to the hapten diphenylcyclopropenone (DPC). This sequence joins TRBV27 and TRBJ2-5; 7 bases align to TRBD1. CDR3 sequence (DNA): TGTGCCAGCAGTCAGGGGGTAGGGGAGACCCAGTACTTC. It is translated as CASSQGVGETQYF.